These T cell receptor beta chains were read from a single sample in a study of control samples from healthy donors and cancer patients. Sequencing was performed with immunoSEQ multiplex PCR; in TCRdb, only in-frame clones are kept and a portion is missing. The repertoire has 50,000 to 55,000 clones, roughly 94% of them found once; the top ten carry about 2.4%. The sequencing input was blood. The source of these receptors is a young man in good health. Both conserved end residues are part of each CDR3. The D gene is left open where the match is weak. The size of a clone is reported for some rows only, either as once, few or many, or as a class for expanded clones.

j_call: TRBJ2-3
v_call: TRBV10-2
clone_size: NA
d_call: NA
cdr3_aa: CASSESSDTQYF
cdr3_nt: TGCGCCAGCAGTGAGTCTTCAGATACGCAGTATTTT

j_call: TRBJ1-1
v_call: TRBV19
clone_size: NA
d_call: NA
cdr3_aa: CASSPLGNTEAFF
cdr3_nt: TGTGCCAGTAGTCCCCTGGGGAACACTGAAGCTTTCTTT

j_call: TRBJ2-4
v_call: TRBV19
clone_size: NA
d_call: NA
cdr3_aa: CASSAGPNKNIQYF
cdr3_nt: TGTGCCAGTAGTGCAGGCCCAAACAAAAACATTCAGTACTTC

j_call: TRBJ2-7
v_call: TRBV28
clone_size: NA
d_call: TRBD1
cdr3_aa: CASSYSLGDRSSYEQYF
cdr3_nt: TGTGCCAGCAGTTACTCACTGGGGGACAGGAGCTCCTACGAGCAGTACTTC

j_call: TRBJ2-1
v_call: TRBV6-4
clone_size: NA
d_call: TRBD2
cdr3_aa: CASSDSSGSVNEQFF
cdr3_nt: TGTGCCAGCAGTGACTCTAGCGGGAGTGTCAATGAGCAGTTCTTC

j_call: TRBJ2-3
v_call: TRBV5-1
clone_size: NA
d_call: TRBD2
cdr3_aa: CASSWERERTDTQYF
cdr3_nt: TGCGCCAGCAGCTGGGAGCGGGAGAGAACAGATACGCAGTATTTT

j_call: TRBJ2-1
v_call: TRBV14
clone_size: once
d_call: NA
cdr3_aa: CASSQEIGGDEQFF
cdr3_nt: TGTGCCAGCAGCCAAGAAATCGGGGGCGATGAGCAGTTCTTC

j_call: TRBJ1-5
v_call: TRBV6-5
clone_size: once
d_call: NA
cdr3_aa: CASSYSGEKPQHF
cdr3_nt: TGTGCCAGCAGTTACTCGGGGGAGAAGCCCCAGCATTTT

j_call: TRBJ1-4
v_call: TRBV2
clone_size: NA
d_call: NA
cdr3_aa: CASQTANTGTTNEKLFF
cdr3_nt: TGTGCCAGCCAGACCGCTAACACAGGGACAACTAATGAAAAACTGTTTTTT

j_call: TRBJ2-7
v_call: TRBV19
clone_size: NA
d_call: NA
cdr3_aa: CASSTRVGAYEQYF
cdr3_nt: TGTGCCAGTAGTACCCGGGTAGGGGCCTACGAGCAGTACTTC

j_call: TRBJ2-3
v_call: TRBV6-1
clone_size: NA
d_call: TRBD2
cdr3_aa: CASSEALAGGENTQYF
cdr3_nt: TGTGCCAGCAGTGAAGCGCTGGCGGGAGGGGAAAATACGCAGTATTTT

j_call: TRBJ2-7
v_call: TRBV4-1
clone_size: NA
d_call: NA
cdr3_aa: CASSQDISSGRYEQYF
cdr3_nt: TGCGCCAGCAGCCAAGATATCTCGAGCGGACGCTACGAGCAGTACTTC

j_call: TRBJ2-2
v_call: TRBV4-2
clone_size: NA
d_call: NA
cdr3_aa: CASSQVATTGELFF
cdr3_nt: TGTGCCAGCAGCCAAGTGGCTACAACCGGGGAGCTGTTTTTT

j_call: TRBJ2-3
v_call: TRBV29-1
clone_size: NA
d_call: NA
cdr3_aa: CSVEQGADTQYF
cdr3_nt: TGCAGCGTTGAGCAGGGTGCAGATACGCAGTATTTT

j_call: TRBJ2-3
v_call: TRBV20-1
clone_size: NA
d_call: NA
cdr3_aa: CSAQNPDYF
cdr3_nt: TGCAGTGCTCAAAACCCCGATTATTTT

j_call: TRBJ2-5
v_call: TRBV13
clone_size: once
d_call: NA
cdr3_aa: CASSLRGRASPLGETQYF
cdr3_nt: TGTGCCAGCAGCTTACGGGGCCGGGCTAGCCCCCTGGGAGAGACCCAGTACTTC

j_call: TRBJ2-3
v_call: TRBV6-1
clone_size: NA
d_call: NA
cdr3_aa: CASSERAGSTDTQYF
cdr3_nt: TGTGCCAGCAGTGAAAGGGCAGGGAGCACAGATACGCAGTATTTT

j_call: TRBJ2-3
v_call: TRBV2
clone_size: NA
d_call: TRBD2
cdr3_aa: CASRWTSGGLDTQYF
cdr3_nt: TGTGCCAGCAGATGGACTAGCGGGGGCCTAGATACGCAGTATTTT

j_call: TRBJ1-2
v_call: TRBV6-1
clone_size: NA
d_call: NA
cdr3_aa: CASSEVAAYGYTF
cdr3_nt: TGTGCCAGCAGTGAAGTAGCGGCGTATGGCTACACCTTC

j_call: TRBJ1-5
v_call: TRBV30
clone_size: NA
d_call: NA
cdr3_aa: CAWSVGISASNQPQHF
cdr3_nt: TGTGCCTGGAGTGTAGGAATCTCAGCTAGCAATCAGCCCCAGCATTTT

j_call: TRBJ1-4
v_call: TRBV6-5
clone_size: NA
d_call: NA
cdr3_aa: CASSYFAGGEGLFF
cdr3_nt: TGTGCCAGCAGTTACTTTGCGGGGGGCGAGGGGCTGTTTTTT

j_call: TRBJ2-3
v_call: TRBV9
clone_size: NA
d_call: NA
cdr3_aa: CASSAEQGTDTQYF
cdr3_nt: TGTGCCAGCAGCGCAGAGCAAGGCACAGATACGCAGTATTTT

j_call: TRBJ2-3
v_call: TRBV4-1
clone_size: NA
d_call: TRBD2
cdr3_aa: CASSQGTSEWNTDTQYF
cdr3_nt: TGCGCCAGCAGCCAGGGGACTAGTGAATGGAACACAGATACGCAGTATTTT

j_call: TRBJ2-2
v_call: TRBV7-9
clone_size: NA
d_call: TRBD2
cdr3_aa: CASSLTGLAGGVRGAVF
cdr3_nt: TGTGCCAGCAGCTTAACCGGACTAGCGGGAGGAGTCCGGGGAGCTGTTTTT

j_call: TRBJ2-7
v_call: TRBV3-1/TRBV3-2
clone_size: NA
d_call: TRBD2
cdr3_aa: CASSRSGSYEQYF
cdr3_nt: TGTGCCAGCAGCCGCAGCGGGAGCTACGAGCAGTACTTC

j_call: TRBJ1-1
v_call: TRBV6-5
clone_size: NA
d_call: NA
cdr3_aa: CASSKNTEAFF
cdr3_nt: TGTGCCAGCAGCAAGAACACTGAAGCTTTCTTT

j_call: TRBJ1-2
v_call: TRBV10-2
clone_size: NA
d_call: TRBD1
cdr3_aa: CASRPGTDGYTF
cdr3_nt: TGCGCCAGCAGACCCGGGACAGACGGCTACACCTTC